A single sample is the source of the 7 T cell receptor beta chains below, sequenced in a study of blood T cells in healthy people across ages. Next came a second PCR, run for about 6 to 12 cycles, which used a sample-barcoded 5' primer along with a J-beta primer mix. TCRdb reanalysed the 5' RACE reads using MiXCR and keeps one entry per CDR3 protein. The data show 1.5 million to 2 million distinct CDR3 sequences, about 30% seen once. The specimen sequenced was blood. The receptors derive from a woman aged 25 to 39 in good health.

The rearrangement uses TRBV20-1 and TRBJ1-4; D is unresolved. V was shortened by 1 base and J by 6 bases, with 12 bases between the two germline ends. Per germline, CDR1 DFQATT and CDR2 SNEGSKA (reference sequence). There are 14 residues in the CDR3. CDR3 region: CSARVGQEDEKLFF. DNA of the CDR3: TGCAGTGCTAGAGTAGGTCAGGAGGATGAAAAACTGTTTTTT.

This clonotype was detected ten times or more. J is TRBJ2-1 and V is TRBV6-6, with D tentatively TRBD1 or TRBD2 (5 bases each). V dropped 11 bases and J dropped 6 bases, with 20 bases sitting between them. This CDR3 contains 14 residues. CDR1 MNHNY and CDR2 SVGAGI come from the germline V gene (reference sequence). CDR3 DNA sequence: TGTGCCGCGGGCAGGGCCATAATGGGCAATGAGCAGTTCTTC. Encoded protein: CAAGRAIMGNEQFF.

The table lists this clonotype with many counts. The chain links TRBV29-1 to TRBJ2-4, with 9 bases that match TRBD1. This CDR3 has 14 residues. Germline loops: CDR1 SQVTM, CDR2 ANQGSEA. V shed 6 bases and J 5 bases; nucleotides not matched to a gene: 8. The CDR3 nucleotides are TGCAGCGTCCAACAGGGGGCGGGCGAAAACATTCAGTACTTC. Translating it yields CSVQQGAGENIQYF.

The V and J genes are TRBV9 and TRBJ1-5; D not certain. CDR1 is SGDLS and CDR2 is YYNGEE in the germline V gene. Trimming cost V 0 bases and J 7 bases, with 14 bases left between them. CDR3 length: 15 amino acids. The CDR3 DNA sequence: TGTGCCAGCAGCGTAGCCGAGGGAGCAGGACAGCCCCAGCATTTT. Amino acids: CASSVAEGAGQPQHF.

This clonotype has more than one count but fewer than ten. The chain has TRBV7-7 and TRBJ1-1; D not resolved. The CDR3 runs to 15 residues. V was cut by 3 bases and J by 0 bases, with 11 bases left in between. Germline CDR1 SSHAT, CDR2 FNYEAQ (reference sequence). CDR3 bases: TGTGCCAGCAGCTTCCCGGGATTCATGAACACTGAAGCTTTCTTT. It encodes CASSFPGFMNTEAFF.

This clonotype showed up many times. V is TRBV3-1 and J is TRBJ2-7; 8 bases match TRBD2. Germline CDR1 reads LGHDT; CDR2 reads YNNKEL (reference sequence). J was trimmed by 2 bases and V by 2 bases; bases with no gene match: 8. CDR3 length equals 16 residues. CDR3 region: CASSQKAGGFAYEQYF. CDR3 nucleotide sequence: TGTGCCAGCAGCCAAAAGGCGGGGGGTTTTGCCTACGAGCAGTACTTC.

Comment on this clonotype: The conserved phenylalanine or tryptophan normally closing the CDR3 is absent here, so this likely arose from a read error. V and J are TRBV3-1 and TRBJ1-2; 7 bases agree with TRBD1. V dropped 4 bases and J dropped 2; count of bases not matched to a gene: 10. This CDR3 is 16 amino acids long. CDR1 is LGHDT and CDR2 is YNNKEL in the germline V gene (reference sequence). CDR3 nucleotides: TGTGCCAGCAGCCTCTTAGCGGGACAGTCCAACTATGGCTACACCGTC. It is translated as CASSLLAGQSNYGYTV.